This TCR beta chain was retrieved from a study of shared T cell receptors in the human thymus. Deletions cut 11 bases from V and 0 bases from J, with 14 bases between. The CDR3 is 15 amino acids. CDR1 is LNHNV and CDR2 is YYDKDF in the germline V gene (reference sequence). The method was immunoSEQ multiplex PCR; TCRdb's version includes in-frame clones alone and lacks a portion of them. In the table there are approximately 730,000 clones, over 75% of which are singletons. These data also featured in a second study, about human thymus T cells. That study adds: The authors found apparently biased V and J gene usage in thymic and blood repertoires.

This chain joins TRBV15 and TRBJ1-6; D call uncertain. The sequencing input was thymocytes. The clonotype comes from a girl under three years old with a congenital heart defect. Here the CDR3 DNA reads TGTGCCGCAGGCTCTCAGGCCTCCTATAATTCACCCCTCCACTTT. Translating gives CAAGSQASYNSPLHF.